This T cell receptor (beta chain) was obtained from a study of CD8+CD57+ T cells in acquired aplastic anemia. About the research overall: Healthy CD8+ samples averaged about 10 million reads.

V lost 3 bases and J lost 1; bases outside the gene matches: 1. The CDR3 totals 13 residues. Germline lookup yields CDR1 DFQATT and CDR2 SNEGSKA (reference sequence). Genomic DNA templated the TCR beta VDJ and CDR3 profiling. TCRdb re-analysed the reads in MiXCR, keeping a single row per CDR3 protein. The data hold around 170,000 distinct CDR3 sequences, with around 60% observed a single time. Sequencing used sorted CD4+, CD8+, or CD8+CD57+ T cells (not recorded which) from PBMCs. The chain links TRBV20-1 to TRBJ1-1; 8 bases are shared with TRBD1. The sequence was collected from a human donor in good health. The CDR3: CSASRGPNTEAFF. The CDR3 DNA follows: TGCAGTGCTAGCAGGGGGCCGAACACTGAAGCTTTCTTT.